The clone carrying this T cell receptor beta chain was detected only once. The data were obtained in a study of blood T cell repertoires in COVID-19. Across the whole study: Italy, Spain and the United States were the sources of the convalescent and acute COVID-19 samples. From T cells, B-cell-depleted T cells, or PBMCs came the material, which was cDNA or gDNA.

Generated by immunoSEQ multiplex PCR, the TCRdb table keeps only in-frame clones and is missing some. The table has 150,000 to 200,000 clones, about 88% seen once; the top ten hold 25% to 30%. The CDR3 has 16 amino acids. The V end was cut by 0 bases, the J end by 5 bases, with 17 bases between. The germline V gene encodes CDR1 SGDLS and CDR2 YYNGEE. The TCR originated in a man aged 60 to 75 with acute or convalescent COVID-19. The sequenced sample consisted of peripheral blood. The V call is TRBV9, the J call TRBJ1-1; no clear D. In nucleotides, the CDR3 is TGTGCCAGCAGCGTAGCCGATCAGGCACGAAAGACTGAAGCTTTCTTT. It yields the protein CASSVADQARKTEAFF.